This T cell receptor (beta chain) was identified in a study of cytomegalovirus exposure and HLA in healthy donors. Study at large: One earlier analysis, a look at 200 million or so T cells, found approximately 120 million unique TCR beta sequences.

On this clone itself: Antigen specificity is unknown.

This CDR3 region has 18 residues. V lost 5 bases, J lost 1 base, and 10 bases stayed unmatched. Germline V gene sequence: CDR1 LGHNA, CDR2 YSLEER. Donors were ostensibly healthy at sampling, although undocumented immune exposures were probable. 13 Jbeta primers and 60 Vbeta primers were used for the PCR. The table came from immunoSEQ multiplex PCR; TCRdb's copy has only in-frame clones and leaves some out. The sample includes more than 100,000 clones, under 90% of them seen just once. Study-level points and caveats: Listed as cytomegalovirus-associated were 164 TCR beta chains.

The genes are TRBV4-3 and TRBJ2-3; TRBD2 matches at 12 bases. The sample comprised PBMCs. The receptor was derived from a female donor in good health and CMV-seropositive. This chain's CDR3 is CASSKRTSGEGGTDTQYF. For the CDR3, the DNA is TGCGCCAGCAGCAAACGGACTAGCGGGGAGGGCGGCACAGATACGCAGTATTTT.